This T cell receptor beta chain was sequenced during a study of early stage breast cancer tumors. Overall study: The ER+/PR+/HER2- tumors included roughly eight ductal and a handful of lobular carcinomas. Average read coverage per sample was 7.5 to 10-fold. Whole-study findings and limits: Enriched TCRB sequences shared across patients were mostly commonly generated sequences.

CDR1 is MNHNY, CDR2 SVGAGI, per germline (reference sequence). The CDR3 is made up of 13 amino acids. Trimming took 6 bases from V and 0 from J, leaving 8 bases between them. TCRdb keeps only in-frame clones here, not all; method: immunoSEQ multiplex PCR. The sample contains more than 65,000 clones, approximately 80% of which appear only once. As for this clone: Antigen specificity is unknown.

The TCR sequence derives from a person aged 40 to 50 with breast cancer. The V and J genes are TRBV6-6 and TRBJ1-1, with D unclear. Input material: blood. The CDR3 nucleotides are TGTGCCAGCAGGACGACGGTGAACACTGAAGCTTTCTTT. The encoded protein is CASRTTVNTEAFF.